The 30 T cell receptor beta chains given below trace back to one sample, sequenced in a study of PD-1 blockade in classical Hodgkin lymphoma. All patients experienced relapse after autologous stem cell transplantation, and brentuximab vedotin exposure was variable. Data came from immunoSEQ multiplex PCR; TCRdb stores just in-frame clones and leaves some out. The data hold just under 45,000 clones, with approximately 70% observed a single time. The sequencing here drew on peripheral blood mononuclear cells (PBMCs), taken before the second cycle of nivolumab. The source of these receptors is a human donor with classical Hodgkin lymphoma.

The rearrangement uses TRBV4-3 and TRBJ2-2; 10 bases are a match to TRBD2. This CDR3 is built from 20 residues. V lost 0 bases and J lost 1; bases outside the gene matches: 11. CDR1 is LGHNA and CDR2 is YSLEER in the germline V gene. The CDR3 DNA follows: TGCGCCAGCAGCCAAGAGTCGCTACTAGCGGGACAAGGGAACACCGGGGAGCTGTTTTTT. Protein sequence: CASSQESLLAGQGNTGELFF.

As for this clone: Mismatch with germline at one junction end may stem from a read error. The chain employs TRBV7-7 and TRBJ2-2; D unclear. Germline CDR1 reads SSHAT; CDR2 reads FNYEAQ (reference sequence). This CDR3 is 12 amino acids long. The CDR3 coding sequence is TGTGCTAGCAGTCGGACCACCGGGGAGCTGTTTTTT. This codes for CASSRTTGELFF.

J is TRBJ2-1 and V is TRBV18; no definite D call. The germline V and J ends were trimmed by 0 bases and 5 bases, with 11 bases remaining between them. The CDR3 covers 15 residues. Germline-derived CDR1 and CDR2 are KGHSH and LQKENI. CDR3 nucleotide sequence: TGTGCCAGCTCACCACCCAGCTTAGGGAACAATGAGCAGTTCTTC. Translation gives CASSPPSLGNNEQFF. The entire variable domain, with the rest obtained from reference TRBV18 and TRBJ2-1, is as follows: NAGVMQNPRHLVRRRGQEARLRCSPMKGHSHVYWYRQLPEEGLKFMVYLQKENIIDESGMPKERFSAEFPKEGPSILRIQQVVRGDSAAYFCASSPPSLGNNEQFFGPGTRLTVL.

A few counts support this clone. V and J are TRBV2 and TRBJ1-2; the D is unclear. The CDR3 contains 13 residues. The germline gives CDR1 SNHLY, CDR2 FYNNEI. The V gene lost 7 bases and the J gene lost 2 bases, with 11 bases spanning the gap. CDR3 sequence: CASTATVNYGYTF. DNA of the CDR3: TGTGCCAGCACCGCGACGGTGAACTATGGCTACACCTTC. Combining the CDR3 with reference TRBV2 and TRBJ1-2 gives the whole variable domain EPEVTQTPSHQVTQMGQEVILRCVPISNHLYFYWYRQILGQKVEFLVSFYNNEISEKSEIFDDQFSVERPDGSNFTLKIRSTKLEDSAMYFCASTATVNYGYTFGSGTRLTVV.

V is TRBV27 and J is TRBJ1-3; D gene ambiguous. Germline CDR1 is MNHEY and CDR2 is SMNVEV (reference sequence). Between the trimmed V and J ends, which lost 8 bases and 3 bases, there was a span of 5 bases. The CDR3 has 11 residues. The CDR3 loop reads CASGNGNTIYF. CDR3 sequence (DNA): TGTGCCAGCGGCAATGGAAACACCATATATTTT.

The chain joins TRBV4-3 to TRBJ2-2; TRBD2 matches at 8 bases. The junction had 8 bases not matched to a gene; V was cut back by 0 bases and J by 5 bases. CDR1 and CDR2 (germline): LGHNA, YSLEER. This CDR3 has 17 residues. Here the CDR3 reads CASSQDGRGAITGELFF. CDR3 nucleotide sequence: TGCGCCAGCAGCCAAGACGGGCGGGGGGCTATAACCGGGGAGCTGTTTTTT.

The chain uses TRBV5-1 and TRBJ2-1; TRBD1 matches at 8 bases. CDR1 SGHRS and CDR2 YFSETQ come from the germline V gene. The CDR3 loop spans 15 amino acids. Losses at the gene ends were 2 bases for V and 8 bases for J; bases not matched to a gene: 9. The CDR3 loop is CASSLFGQGFYEQFF. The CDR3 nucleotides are TGCGCCAGCAGCTTATTCGGACAGGGTTTCTATGAGCAGTTCTTC.

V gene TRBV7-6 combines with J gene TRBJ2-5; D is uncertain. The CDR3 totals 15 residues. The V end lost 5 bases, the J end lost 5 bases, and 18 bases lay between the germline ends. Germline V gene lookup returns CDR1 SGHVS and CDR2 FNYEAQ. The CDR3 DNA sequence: TGTGCCAGCAGCCTTTCGACTCGCCTAGGGGAGACCCAGTACTTC. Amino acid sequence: CASSLSTRLGETQYF.

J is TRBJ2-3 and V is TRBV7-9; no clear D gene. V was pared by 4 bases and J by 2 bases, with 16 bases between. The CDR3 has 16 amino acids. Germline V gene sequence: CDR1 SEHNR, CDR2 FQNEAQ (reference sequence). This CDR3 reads CASSSRLLLNTDTQYF. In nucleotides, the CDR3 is TGTGCCAGCAGCTCCCGACTCCTTTTAAACACAGATACGCAGTATTTT.

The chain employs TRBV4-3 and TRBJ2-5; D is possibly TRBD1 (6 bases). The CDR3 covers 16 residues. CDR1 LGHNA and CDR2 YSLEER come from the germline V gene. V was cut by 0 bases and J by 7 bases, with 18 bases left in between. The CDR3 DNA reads TGCGCCAGCAGCCAAGATCCCTTGGGGGCCGGCTGGACCCAGTACTTC. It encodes CASSQDPLGAGWTQYF.

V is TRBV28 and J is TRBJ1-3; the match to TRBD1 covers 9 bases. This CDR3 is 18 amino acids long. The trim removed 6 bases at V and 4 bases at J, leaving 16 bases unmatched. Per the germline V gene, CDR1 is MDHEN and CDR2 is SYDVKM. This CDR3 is CASRRRRGQGVKGNTIYF. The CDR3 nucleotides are TGTGCCAGCAGGCGTAGAAGGGGACAGGGAGTAAAAGGAAACACCATATATTTT.

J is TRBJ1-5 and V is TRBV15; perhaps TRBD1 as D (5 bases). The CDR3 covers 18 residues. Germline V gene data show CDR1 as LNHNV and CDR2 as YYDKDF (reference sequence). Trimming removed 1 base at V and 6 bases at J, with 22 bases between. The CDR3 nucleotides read TGTGCCACCAGCAGAGTTTTTAGGACTTCAGGGAGTGGTCAGCCCCAGCATTTT. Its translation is CATSRVFRTSGSGQPQHF.

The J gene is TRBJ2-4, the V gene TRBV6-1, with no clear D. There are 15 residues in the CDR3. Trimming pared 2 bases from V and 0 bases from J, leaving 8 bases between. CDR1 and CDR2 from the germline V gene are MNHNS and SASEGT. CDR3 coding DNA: TGTGCCAGCAGTGAACCAGGTACAGCCAAAAACATTCAGTACTTC. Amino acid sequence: CASSEPGTAKNIQYF.

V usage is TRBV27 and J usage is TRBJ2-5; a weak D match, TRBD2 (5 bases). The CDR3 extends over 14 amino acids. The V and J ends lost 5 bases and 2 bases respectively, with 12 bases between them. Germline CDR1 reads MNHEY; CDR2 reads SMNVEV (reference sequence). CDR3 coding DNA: TGTGCCAGCAGTCTGAGGGCCCTACAAGAGACCCAGTACTTC. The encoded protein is CASSLRALQETQYF.

This CDR3 is CASSFPTDTQYF. The CDR3 DNA reads TGTGCCAGCAGCTTCCCCACAGATACGCAGTATTTT. This chain uses TRBV7-2 with TRBJ2-3; D is uncertain. The germline V gene has CDR1 SGHTA and CDR2 FQGNSA. The V end was cut by 3 bases, the J end by 2 bases, with 3 bases between. The CDR3 sequence is 12 residues long.

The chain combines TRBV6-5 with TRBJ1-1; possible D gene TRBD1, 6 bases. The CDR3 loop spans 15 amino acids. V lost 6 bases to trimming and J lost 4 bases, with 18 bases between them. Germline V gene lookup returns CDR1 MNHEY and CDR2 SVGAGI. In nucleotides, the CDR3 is TGTGCCAGCAGCCACTGGGGGGGGGCTGGCACTGAAGCTTTCTTT. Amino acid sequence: CASSHWGGAGTEAFF.

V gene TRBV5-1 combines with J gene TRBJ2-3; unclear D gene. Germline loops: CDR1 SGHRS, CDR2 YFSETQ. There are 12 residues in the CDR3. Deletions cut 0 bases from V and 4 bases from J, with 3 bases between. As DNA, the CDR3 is TGCGCCAGCAGCTTGGCGGCAGATACGCAGTATTTT. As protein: CASSLAADTQYF.

CDR3 DNA: TGTGCCAGTGACGGACTAGCGGGGGGAATTAGCACAGATACGCAGTATTTT. Translated, it gives CASDGLAGGISTDTQYF. This chain connects TRBV19 to TRBJ2-3; TRBD2 aligns across 14 bases. CDR1 and CDR2 from the germline V gene are LNHDA and SQIVND (reference sequence). V shed 8 bases, J shed 0 bases, and the junction held 7 bases outside the gene matches. The CDR3 spans 17 residues.

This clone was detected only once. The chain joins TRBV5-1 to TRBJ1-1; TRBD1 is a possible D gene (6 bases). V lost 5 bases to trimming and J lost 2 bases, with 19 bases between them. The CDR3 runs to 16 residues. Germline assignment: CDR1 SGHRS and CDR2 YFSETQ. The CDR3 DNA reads TGCGCCAGCAGACATCCCGACAGGTCAAGTAACACTGAAGCTTTCTTT. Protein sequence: CASRHPDRSSNTEAFF.

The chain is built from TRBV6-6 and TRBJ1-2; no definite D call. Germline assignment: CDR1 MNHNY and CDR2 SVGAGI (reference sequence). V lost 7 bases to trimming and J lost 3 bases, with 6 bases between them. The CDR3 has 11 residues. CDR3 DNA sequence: TGTGCCAGCAACGGAGACTATGGCTACACCTTC. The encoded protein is CASNGDYGYTF.

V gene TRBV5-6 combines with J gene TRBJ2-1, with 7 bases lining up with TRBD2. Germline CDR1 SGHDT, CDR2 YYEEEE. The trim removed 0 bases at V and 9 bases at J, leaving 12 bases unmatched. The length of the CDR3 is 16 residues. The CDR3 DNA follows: TGTGCCAGCAGCTTGGAACTGGTCGGCGGGAGAGGTGAGCAGTTCTTC. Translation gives CASSLELVGGRGEQFF.

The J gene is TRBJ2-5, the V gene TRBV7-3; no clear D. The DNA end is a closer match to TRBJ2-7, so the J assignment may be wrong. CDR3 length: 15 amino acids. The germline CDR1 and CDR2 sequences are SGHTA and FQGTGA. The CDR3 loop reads CASSLGASTSYEQYF. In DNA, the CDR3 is TGTGCCAGCAGCTTAGGAGCTTCAACCTCCTACGAGCAGTACTTC.

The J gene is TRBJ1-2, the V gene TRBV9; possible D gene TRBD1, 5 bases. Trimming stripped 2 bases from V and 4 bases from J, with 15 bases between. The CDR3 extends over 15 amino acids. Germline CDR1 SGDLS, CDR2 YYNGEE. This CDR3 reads CASSVAEGLFYGYTF. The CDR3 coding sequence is TGTGCCAGCAGCGTCGCAGAGGGACTGTTCTATGGCTACACCTTC.

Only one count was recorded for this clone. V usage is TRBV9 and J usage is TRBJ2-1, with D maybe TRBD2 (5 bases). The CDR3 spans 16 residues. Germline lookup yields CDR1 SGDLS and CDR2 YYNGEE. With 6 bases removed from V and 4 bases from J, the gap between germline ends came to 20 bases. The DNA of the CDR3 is TGTGCCAGCACTTATACTGAGCTCACGGGGTACAATGAGCAGTTCTTC. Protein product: CASTYTELTGYNEQFF.

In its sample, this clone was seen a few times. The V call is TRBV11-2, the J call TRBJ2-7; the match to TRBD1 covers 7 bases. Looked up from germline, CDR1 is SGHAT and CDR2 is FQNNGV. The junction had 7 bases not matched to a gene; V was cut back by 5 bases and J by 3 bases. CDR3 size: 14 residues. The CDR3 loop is CASSLGQVLYEQYF. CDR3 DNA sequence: TGTGCCAGCAGCCTCGGACAGGTACTCTACGAGCAGTACTTC.

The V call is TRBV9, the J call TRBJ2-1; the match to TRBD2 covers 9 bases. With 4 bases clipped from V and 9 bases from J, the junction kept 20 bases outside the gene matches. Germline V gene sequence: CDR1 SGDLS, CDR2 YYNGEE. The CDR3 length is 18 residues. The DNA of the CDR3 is TGTGCCAGCAGCCCGAGGGTACTAGTGCGGGGGGGCCAAGGTGAGCAGTTCTTC. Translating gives CASSPRVLVRGGQGEQFF.

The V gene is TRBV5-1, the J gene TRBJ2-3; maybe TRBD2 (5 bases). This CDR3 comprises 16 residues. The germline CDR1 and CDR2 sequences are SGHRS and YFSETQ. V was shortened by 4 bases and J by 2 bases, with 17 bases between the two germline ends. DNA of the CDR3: TGCGCCAGCAGCCATAATGGACTTAACCTCACAGATACGCAGTATTTT. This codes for CASSHNGLNLTDTQYF.

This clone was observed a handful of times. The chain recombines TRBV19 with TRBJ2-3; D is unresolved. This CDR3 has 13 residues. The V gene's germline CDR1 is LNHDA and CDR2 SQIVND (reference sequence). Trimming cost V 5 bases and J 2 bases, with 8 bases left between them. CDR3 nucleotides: TGTGCCAGTAGTCGTCTCTCCACAGATACGCAGTATTTT. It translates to CASSRLSTDTQYF.

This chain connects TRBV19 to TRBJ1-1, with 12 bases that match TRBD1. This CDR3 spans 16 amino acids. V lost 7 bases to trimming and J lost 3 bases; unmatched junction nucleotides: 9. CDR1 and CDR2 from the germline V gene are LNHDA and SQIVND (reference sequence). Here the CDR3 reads CASTPGTGGVDTEAFF. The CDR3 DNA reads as TGTGCCAGTACCCCCGGGACAGGGGGCGTGGACACTGAAGCTTTCTTT.

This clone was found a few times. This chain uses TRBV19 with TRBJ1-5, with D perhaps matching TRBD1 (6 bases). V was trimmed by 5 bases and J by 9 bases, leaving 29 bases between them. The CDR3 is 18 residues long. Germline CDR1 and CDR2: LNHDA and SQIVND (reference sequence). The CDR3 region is CASSPTGVRDTTIGPQHF. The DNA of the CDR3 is TGTGCCAGTAGTCCCACTGGGGTCCGGGACACGACTATAGGGCCCCAGCATTTT. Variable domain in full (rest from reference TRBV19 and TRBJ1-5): DGGITQSPKYLFRKEGQNVTLSCEQNLNHDAMYWYRQDPGQGLRLIYYSQIVNDFQKGDIAEGYSVSREKKESFPLTVTSAQKNPTAFYLCASSPTGVRDTTIGPQHFGDGTRLSIL.